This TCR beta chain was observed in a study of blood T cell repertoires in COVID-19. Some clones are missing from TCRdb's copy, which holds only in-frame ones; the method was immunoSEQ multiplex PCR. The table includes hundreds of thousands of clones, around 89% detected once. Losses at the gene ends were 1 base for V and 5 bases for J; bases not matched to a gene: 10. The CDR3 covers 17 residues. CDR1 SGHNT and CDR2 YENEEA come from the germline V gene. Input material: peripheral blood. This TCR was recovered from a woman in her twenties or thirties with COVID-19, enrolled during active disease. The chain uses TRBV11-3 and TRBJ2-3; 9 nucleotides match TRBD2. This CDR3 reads CASSLGSAGGPGDTQYF. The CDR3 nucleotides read TGTGCCAGCAGCTTAGGTTCGGCGGGAGGGCCGGGAGATACGCAGTATTTT.